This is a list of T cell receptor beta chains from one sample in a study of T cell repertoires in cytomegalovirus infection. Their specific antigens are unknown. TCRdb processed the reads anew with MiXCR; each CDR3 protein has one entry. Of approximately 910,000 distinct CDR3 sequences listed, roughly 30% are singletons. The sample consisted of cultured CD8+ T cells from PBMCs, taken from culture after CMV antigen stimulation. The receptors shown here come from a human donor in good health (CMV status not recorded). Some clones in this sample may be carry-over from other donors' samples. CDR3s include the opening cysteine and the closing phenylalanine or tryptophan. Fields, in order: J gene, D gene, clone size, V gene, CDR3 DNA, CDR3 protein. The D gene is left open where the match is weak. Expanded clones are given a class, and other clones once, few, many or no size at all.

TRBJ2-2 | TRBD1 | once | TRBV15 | TGTGCCACCAGAGGGAACAGGGGGCAGTCCGGGGAGCTGTTTTTT | CATRGNRGQSGELFF
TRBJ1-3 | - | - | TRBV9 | TGTGCCAGCAGCGCAAATGGGGGATTGTCTGGAAACACCATATATTTT | CASSANGGLSGNTIYF
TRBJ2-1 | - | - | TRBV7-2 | TGTGCCAGCAGCTTAACAGTCCAGCGTAGTATGTACAATGAGCAGTTCTTC | CASSLTVQRSMYNEQFF
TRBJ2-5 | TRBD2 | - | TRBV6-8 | TGTGCCAGCAGTCCGGGAGCGGGGGGGCCGGAGACCCAGTACTTC | CASSPGAGGPETQYF
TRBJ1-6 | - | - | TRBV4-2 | TGTGCCAGCAGCCAAGATATGAGCTCCTATAATTCACCCCTCCACTTT | CASSQDMSSYNSPLHF
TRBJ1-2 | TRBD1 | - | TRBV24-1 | TGTGCCACCAGTGAAGGGACAGGGGGCGCGATGGCCTATGGCTACACCTTC | CATSEGTGGAMAYGYTF
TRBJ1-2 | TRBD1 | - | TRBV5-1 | TGCGCCAGCAGCTCCTTGGAGCGGACAGGGATCTATGGCTACACCTTC | CASSSLERTGIYGYTF
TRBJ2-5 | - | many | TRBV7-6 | TGTGCCAGCAGTCAGAGGAACGCCTGGGAGACCCAGTACTTC | CASSQRNAWETQYF
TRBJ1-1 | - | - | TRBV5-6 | TGTGCCAGCAGCCCCCGCTGGGGGGCGGTTCCCGCGAACACTGAAGCTTTCTTT | CASSPRWGAVPANTEAFF
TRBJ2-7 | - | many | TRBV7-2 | TGTGCCAGCAGCTTAACGGGGGCCTTTCACTACGAGCAGTACTTC | CASSLTGAFHYEQYF
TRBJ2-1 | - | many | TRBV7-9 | TGTGCCAGCAGCTTAGACGTAAGATCCTACAATGAGCAGTTCTTC | CASSLDVRSYNEQFF
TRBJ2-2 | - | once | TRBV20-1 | TGCAGTGCTAGAGATCTGGGGACGACCACCGGGGAGCTGTTTTTT | CSARDLGTTTGELFF
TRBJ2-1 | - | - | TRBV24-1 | TGTGCCACCAGTGACGACTCGGGGACCCGGAGCTCCTACAATGAGCAGTTCTTC | CATSDDSGTRSSYNEQFF
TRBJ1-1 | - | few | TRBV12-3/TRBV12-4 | TGTGCCAGCAGCCGGGAGGGGGACCCTGAAGCTTTCTTT | CASSREGDPEAFF
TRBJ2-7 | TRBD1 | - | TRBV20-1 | TGCAGTGCTCCACGGGACAGGGGGCTCTACGAGCAGTACTTC | CSAPRDRGLYEQYF
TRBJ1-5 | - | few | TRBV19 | TGTGCCAGTAGTATCGACGGAGCTATTAATCAGCCCCAGCATTTT | CASSIDGAINQPQHF
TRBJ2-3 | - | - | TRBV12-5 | TGTGCTAGTGGTTTGCCACAGGGTAGAAGCACAGATACGCAGTATTTT | CASGLPQGRSTDTQYF
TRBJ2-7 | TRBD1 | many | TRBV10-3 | TGTGCCATCAGTGTGGGACAGTTGTACGAGCAGTACTTC | CAISVGQLYEQYF
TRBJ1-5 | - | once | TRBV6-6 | TGTGCCACCACGGGACCCCTAGGATCCCAGCATTTT | CATTGPLGSQHF
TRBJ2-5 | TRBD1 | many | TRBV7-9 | TGTGCCAGCAGCTTTATTTACAGGGGTCAAGAGACCCAGTACTTC | CASSFIYRGQETQYF
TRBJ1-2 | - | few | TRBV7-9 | TGTGCCAGCAGCAGAGGACAGTGGCCTTATGGCTACACCTTC | CASSRGQWPYGYTF
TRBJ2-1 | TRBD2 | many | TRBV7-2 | TGTGCCAGCAGCACAAGCGGGGGGGCCTACAATGAGCAGTTCTTC | CASSTSGGAYNEQFF
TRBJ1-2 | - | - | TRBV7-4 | TGTGCCAGCAGCCCTCTTAAAGGGGGGAACTATGGCTACACCTTC | CASSPLKGGNYGYTF
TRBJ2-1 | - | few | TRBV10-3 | TGTGCCATCAGTGAGTCTGAGGGGGGTGAGCAGTTCTTC | CAISESEGGEQFF
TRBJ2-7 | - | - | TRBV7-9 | TGTGCCAGCTGCCTAGCGCAGGCTGCCTACGAGCAGTACTTC | CASCLAQAAYEQYF
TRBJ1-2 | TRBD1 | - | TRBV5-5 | TGTGCCAACAGACAACAGACAGGGCTGGATGGCTACACCTTC | CANRQQTGLDGYTF
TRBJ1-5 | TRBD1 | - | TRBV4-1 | TGCGCCAGCAGCCGCGGCCCAGGGGGCATTAATCAGCCCCAGCATTTT | CASSRGPGGINQPQHF
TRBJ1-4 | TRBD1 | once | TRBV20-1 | TGCAGTGCCTCAAAGAAGGGACAGGGTCGTGAAAAACTGTTTTTT | CSASKKGQGREKLFF
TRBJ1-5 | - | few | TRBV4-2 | TGTGCCAGCAGCCAAGATTTGGCAAATAGCAATCAGCCCCAGCATTTT | CASSQDLANSNQPQHF
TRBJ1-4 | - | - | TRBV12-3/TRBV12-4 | TGTGCCAGCAGTTTCTTAGGATTTAATGAAAAACTGTTTTTT | CASSFLGFNEKLFF